The next 10 T cell receptor beta chains were all read from a single sample in a study of CD8 T cell repertoires and HIV-1 epitope variants. The table came from immunoSEQ multiplex PCR; TCRdb's copy has only in-frame clones and leaves some out. This table holds about 95,000 clones, roughly 81% found once. Input material: uncultured baseline CD8+ T cells from peripheral blood mononuclear cells (PBMCs). These receptor sequences come from a male donor with HIV.

The chain is built from TRBV7-6 and TRBJ1-1, with D unclear. Germline V gene lookup returns CDR1 SGHVS and CDR2 FNYEAQ. The CDR3 extends over 13 amino acids. V was clipped by 5 bases and J by 0 bases, with 7 bases between them. CDR3 coding DNA: TGTGCCAGCAGCCCCGCTTTGAACACTGAAGCTTTCTTT. Encoded protein: CASSPALNTEAFF.

CDR3 nucleotides: TGCGCCAGCAGTGAGTCGATAGCGGGAGTACAGTACTTC. This translates into CASSESIAGVQYF. The chain uses TRBV10-1 and TRBJ2-7, with 9 bases lining up with TRBD2. Germline V gene lookup returns CDR1 WNHNN and CDR2 SYGVQD (reference sequence). CDR3 length: 13 residues. V was pared by 0 bases and J by 10 bases, with 4 bases of the junction left unmatched.

This rearrangement joins TRBV29-1 to TRBJ2-1, with 7 bases fitting TRBD2. This CDR3 comprises 12 residues. Looked up from germline, CDR1 is SQVTM and CDR2 is ANQGSEA. With V trimmed by 6 bases and J by 5 bases, 4 bases remained unmatched. The CDR3 is CSVGEGHNEQFF. Here the CDR3 DNA reads TGCAGCGTCGGGGAGGGGCACAATGAGCAGTTCTTC.

This clone was picked up one time. The chain couples TRBV21-1 to TRBJ2-7. TRBV21-1 is classified as a pseudogene. This CDR3 has 17 residues. CDR3 residues: CASSKAEKGFSSYEQYF. In nucleotides, the CDR3 is TGTGCCAGCAGCAAAGCTGAGAAAGGGTTTTCGAGCTACGAGCAGTACTTC.

The chain combines TRBV19 with TRBJ2-7; no firm D call. V lost 0 bases, J lost 3 bases, and 6 bases lay in between. The CDR3 is 13 residues long. The germline gives CDR1 LNHDA, CDR2 SQIVND (reference sequence). The CDR3 reads CASSIDQGYEQYF. In DNA, the CDR3 is TGTGCCAGTAGTATAGATCAAGGCTACGAGCAGTACTTC.

This chain uses TRBV6-4 with TRBJ1-2, with D perhaps TRBD1 (5 bases). The CDR3 consists of 14 residues. V was pared by 3 bases and J by 7 bases, with 15 bases between. Germline CDR1 is MRHNA and CDR2 is SNTAGT. CDR3 DNA: TGTGCCAGCAGTGAACAAAGTACAGGTCTTGGCTACACCTTC. Its translation is CASSEQSTGLGYTF.

This clone was picked up many times. The chain uses TRBV5-1 and TRBJ2-5; D possibly uses TRBD1 or TRBD2 (5 bases each). There are 16 residues in the CDR3. The germline gives CDR1 SGHRS, CDR2 YFSETQ. The V gene lost 4 bases and the J gene lost 1 base, with 17 bases spanning the gap. The CDR3 sequence is CASSLTSGRPQETQYF. The CDR3 nucleotides are TGCGCCAGCAGCCTAACTTCGGGACGCCCCCAAGAGACCCAGTACTTC.

The gene calls are TRBV18 and TRBJ2-5, with a weak D call TRBD1 (6 bases). The V end lost 1 base, the J end lost 2 bases, and 11 bases lay between the germline ends. Germline V gene lookup returns CDR1 KGHSH and CDR2 LQKENI. This CDR3 contains 15 residues. Here the CDR3 DNA reads TGTGCCAGCTCACCACGAGGGACACCACAAGAGACCCAGTACTTC. This translates into CASSPRGTPQETQYF.

The CDR3 loop is CASSITRPTLAKNIQYF. CDR3 DNA sequence: TGTGCCAGCAGCATAACCCGGCCTACACTAGCCAAAAACATTCAGTACTTC. The J gene is TRBJ2-4, the V gene TRBV13; unclear D gene. This CDR3 has 17 residues. The germline V gene has CDR1 PRHDT and CDR2 FYEKMQ (reference sequence). V was trimmed by 5 bases and J by 0 bases, leaving 17 bases between them.

The chain recombines TRBV28 with TRBJ1-2; perhaps TRBD1 as D (5 bases). The germline CDR1 and CDR2 sequences are MDHEN and SYDVKM. The CDR3 runs to 15 residues. The germline V and J ends were trimmed by 6 bases and 2 bases, with 16 bases remaining between them. In DNA form, the CDR3 reads TGTGCCAGCAGCGAATCGGGGGGTAGAAACTATGGCTACACCTTC. Its translation: CASSESGGRNYGYTF.